The clone carrying this TCR beta chain came up a few times. Its antigen is currently unknown. The data are from a study of early T cells in non-severe SARS-CoV-2 infection. The overall study: Chains were unpaired, as sequencing was done on bulk RNA from unsorted whole blood. Study outcomes and limitations: CD4 and private specificities were missed by VDJdb matching, which favored anti-spike CD8 responses.

Losses at the gene ends were 1 base for V and 6 bases for J; bases not matched to a gene: 7. CDR3 length: 16 amino acids. Germline V lookup: CDR1 LGHNA, CDR2 YSLEER. Individual cDNA molecules each received unique molecular identifiers attached to them. Via MiXCR, TCRdb re-called the 5' RACE reads, giving one row per CDR3 protein. The sample has some 90,000 distinct CDR3 sequences; 14% to 15% are singletons. V gene TRBV4-3 combines with J gene TRBJ2-3; 10 nucleotides align to TRBD2. The source material was whole blood. This TCR came from an adult who was a healthcare worker with PCR-confirmed SARS-CoV-2 infection or an uninfected control (not recorded which). CDR3 coding DNA: TGCGCCAGCAGCCAAGGTTCTAGCGGGAGCTACGATACGCAGTATTTT. Its translation is CASSQGSSGSYDTQYF.